The 23 T cell receptor beta chains presented below share a single source sample, sequenced in a study of blood T cell repertoires in COVID-19. Profiled with immunoSEQ multiplex PCR; TCRdb holds only in-frame clones, not every one. In the table there are some 300,000 clones, 75% to 90% of which are singletons. Sequencing was performed on peripheral blood. Source of these receptors: a man younger than 30 with active or convalescent COVID-19.

This clone is a singleton in its sample. This chain connects TRBV9 to TRBJ2-7, with 10 bases identical to TRBD2. Germline V gives CDR1 SGDLS, CDR2 YYNGEE. The CDR3 loop spans 15 amino acids. J lost 5 bases, V lost 0 bases, and 5 bases had no gene match. CDR3 sequence: CASSVEAGGRDEQYF. The CDR3 DNA reads TGTGCCAGCAGCGTAGAAGCGGGAGGGCGAGACGAGCAGTACTTC.

CDR3 amino acids: CASSRGLAGKETQYF. The CDR3 DNA sequence: TGTGCCAGCAGCCGAGGACTAGCGGGGAAGGAGACCCAGTACTTC. V gene TRBV4-2 combines with J gene TRBJ2-5; 12 bases match TRBD2. Germline V CDR1 and CDR2: LGHNA, YNFKEQ. The CDR3 loop spans 15 amino acids. After removal of 4 bases from V and 5 bases from J, the junction contained 5 bases not matched to a gene.

This clone was observed once. This chain uses TRBV6-5 with TRBJ2-7; a possible D gene is TRBD2 (6 bases). The CDR3 length is 15 residues. Germline V gene lookup returns CDR1 MNHEY and CDR2 SVGAGI. V lost 8 bases to trimming and J lost 2 bases, with 19 bases between them. CDR3 amino acids: CASFLGGGKTYEQYF. The CDR3 nucleotides read TGTGCCAGCTTTCTGGGCGGAGGGAAGACCTACGAGCAGTACTTC.

The V call is TRBV19, the J call TRBJ2-1, with 8 bases identical to TRBD2. CDR3 length equals 17 residues. Germline CDR1 LNHDA, CDR2 SQIVND (reference sequence). Germline trimming cut 2 bases from V and 2 bases from J; bases unmatched to any gene: 8. The DNA of the CDR3 is TGTGCCAGTAGTATACCACCAGCGGGAGTGGCCTACAATGAGCAGTTCTTC. The encoded protein is CASSIPPAGVAYNEQFF.

The J gene is TRBJ1-1, the V gene TRBV4-1; 11 bases align to TRBD1. The CDR3 length is 15 residues. Trimming removed 3 bases from V and 4 bases from J; junction bases left unmatched: 4. The germline V gene has CDR1 MGHRA and CDR2 YSYEKL. CDR3 amino acids: CASSHHGQGATEAFF. The CDR3 DNA follows: TGCGCCAGCAGCCACCATGGACAGGGGGCCACTGAAGCTTTCTTT.

The rearrangement uses TRBV9 and TRBJ2-3, with 12 bases that match TRBD2. CDR3 length: 16 residues. CDR1 and CDR2 from the germline V gene are SGDLS and YYNGEE. After removal of 4 bases from V and 4 bases from J, the junction contained 7 bases not matched to a gene. The CDR3 protein is CASSPRLAGAPDTQYF. The CDR3, as DNA: TGTGCCAGCAGCCCCCGACTAGCGGGGGCACCAGATACGCAGTATTTT.

In the case of this clone: Other DNA sequences in the sample encode the same CDR3. This sequence joins TRBV2 and TRBJ1-2; D is perhaps TRBD1 (5 bases). Germline CDR1 reads SNHLY; CDR2 reads FYNNEI. V was cut by 4 bases and J by 5 bases, with 8 bases left in between. This CDR3 is built from 12 residues. DNA of the CDR3: TGTGCCAGCAGTGTTCAGGGATATGGCTACACCTTC. Amino acid sequence: CASSVQGYGYTF. The full variable domain, in which reference TRBV2 and TRBJ1-2 provide the parts outside the CDR3, is EPEVTQTPSHQVTQMGQEVILRCVPISNHLYFYWYRQILGQKVEFLVSFYNNEISEKSEIFDDQFSVERPDGSNFTLKIRSTKLEDSAMYFCASSVQGYGYTFGSGTRLTVV.

The gene calls are TRBV7-2 and TRBJ2-7; 8 bases fit TRBD2. Per the germline V gene, CDR1 is SGHTA and CDR2 is FQGNSA. With V trimmed by 2 bases and J by 2 bases, 5 bases remained unmatched. This CDR3 is 15 amino acids long. DNA of the CDR3: TGTGCCAGCAGCTTATTCGGCGGGGGGACCTACGAGCAGTACTTC. This codes for CASSLFGGGTYEQYF.

V and J are TRBV5-1 and TRBJ2-7; D possibly corresponds to TRBD2 (5 bases). The CDR3 runs 15 residues. Looked up from germline, CDR1 is SGHRS and CDR2 is YFSETQ. V dropped 0 bases and J dropped 2 bases, with 12 bases sitting between them. CDR3 nucleotides: TGCGCCAGCAGCTTGGGAGTCGGGGTCGCCTACGAGCAGTACTTC. Its protein product is CASSLGVGVAYEQYF.

This rearrangement joins TRBV5-1 to TRBJ2-3, with 11 bases lining up with TRBD2. The junction had 10 bases not matched to a gene; V was cut back by 1 base and J by 3 bases. Germline CDR1 and CDR2: SGHRS and YFSETQ. The CDR3 totals 18 residues. CDR3 nucleotide sequence: TGCGCCAGCAGCTTGAGACTCATAGCGGGGGGGCCGACAGATACGCAGTATTTT. It yields the protein CASSLRLIAGGPTDTQYF.

V and J are TRBV2 and TRBJ2-5, with D possibly being TRBD1 (5 bases). The CDR3 loop spans 13 amino acids. Trimming pared 8 bases from V and 0 bases from J, leaving 10 bases between. Per the germline V gene, CDR1 is SNHLY and CDR2 is FYNNEI. DNA of the CDR3: TGTGCCAGCTCCCAGGGTGACCAAGAGACCCAGTACTTC. Amino acids: CASSQGDQETQYF. The variable domain in full, with the rest retrieved from reference TRBV2 and TRBJ2-5, is EPEVTQTPSHQVTQMGQEVILRCVPISNHLYFYWYRQILGQKVEFLVSFYNNEISEKSEIFDDQFSVERPDGSNFTLKIRSTKLEDSAMYFCASSQGDQETQYFGPGTRLLVL.

The rearrangement joins TRBV11-2 to TRBJ1-5, with a tentative D call TRBD1 (5 bases). The V gene lost 3 bases and the J gene lost 5 bases, with 8 bases spanning the gap. The germline gives CDR1 SGHAT, CDR2 FQNNGV. The CDR3 runs 13 residues. CDR3 nucleotide sequence: TGTGCCAGCAGCTTGGGGGGATATCAGCCCCAGCATTTT. Its translation: CASSLGGYQPQHF.

The chain couples TRBV10-3 to TRBJ1-1, with D tentatively TRBD1 (5 bases). This CDR3 has 14 amino acids. Germline CDR1 and CDR2: ENHRY and SYGVKD. V gave up 0 bases and J gave up 4 bases, with 9 bases separating them. This CDR3 is CAISESWQGTEAFF. CDR3 bases: TGTGCCATCAGTGAGTCGTGGCAGGGCACTGAAGCTTTCTTT.

The J gene is TRBJ1-1, the V gene TRBV6-6, with a possible D match to TRBD1 (6 bases). The CDR3 length is 14 residues. Germline CDR1 reads MNHNY; CDR2 reads SVGAGI (reference sequence). Trimming took off 5 bases at V and 4 bases at J, with 14 bases between the two ends. The CDR3: CASSQLQGSTEAFF. In DNA form, the CDR3 reads TGTGCCAGCAGTCAATTACAGGGTTCCACTGAAGCTTTCTTT.

The CDR3 sequence is CASSLGTPNTEAFF. In nucleotides, the CDR3 is TGTGCCAGCAGCCTCGGGACACCGAACACTGAAGCTTTCTTT. The genes are TRBV3-1 (or the pseudogene TRBV3-2) and TRBJ1-1; D might be TRBD1 (6 bases). The germline V gene encodes CDR1 LGHDT and CDR2 YNNKEL (reference sequence). The CDR3 covers 14 residues. The germline V and J ends were trimmed by 4 bases and 1 base, with 10 bases remaining between them.

The chain recombines TRBV29-1 with TRBJ2-3; 10 nucleotides agree with TRBD2. The CDR3 has 15 residues. Trimming took 2 bases from V and 4 from J; bases not matched to a gene: 6. Per germline, CDR1 SQVTM and CDR2 ANQGSEA. The CDR3 coding sequence is TGCAGCGTTGAATCCAGCGGGAGGGCAGCAGATACGCAGTATTTT. It yields the protein CSVESSGRAADTQYF.

This chain uses TRBV7-2 with TRBJ2-1; 8 bases are shared with TRBD2. The trim removed 1 base at V and 9 bases at J, leaving 8 bases unmatched. Per the germline V gene, CDR1 is SGHTA and CDR2 is FQGNSA. The CDR3 loop spans 15 amino acids. The CDR3 DNA reads TGTGCCAGCAGCTTAGTGGGGACTAGAGGCGGTGAGCAGTTCTTC. Its protein is CASSLVGTRGGEQFF.

The CDR3 here is CASSATGTSGYEQYF. The CDR3 nucleotides read TGTGCCAGCAGCGCAACCGGGACTAGCGGCTACGAGCAGTACTTC. The chain employs TRBV7-2 and TRBJ2-7; TRBD2 matches 11 bases. The length of the CDR3 is 15 residues. Germline CDR1 and CDR2: SGHTA and FQGNSA. V shed 5 bases, J shed 3 bases, and the junction held 6 bases outside the gene matches.

In this sample, this clone turned up once. V and J are TRBV2 and TRBJ1-4; perhaps TRBD1 as D (5 bases). The CDR3 is 15 residues long. In germline, CDR1 is SNHLY, CDR2 FYNNEI. V was cut by 3 bases and J by 8 bases, with 16 bases left in between. The CDR3 is CASSEGTHKGEKLFF. The CDR3 nucleotides read TGTGCCAGCAGTGAGGGGACTCACAAGGGGGAAAAACTGTTTTTT.

The chain carries TRBV19 and TRBJ2-3; D is uncertain. Trimming removed 1 base at V and 0 bases at J, with 8 bases between. The germline gives CDR1 LNHDA, CDR2 SQIVND (reference sequence). The CDR3 covers 15 residues. CDR3 sequence (DNA): TGTGCCAGTAGTATAGTACACCCTAGCACAGATACGCAGTATTTT. Its translation: CASSIVHPSTDTQYF.

The chain combines TRBV30 with TRBJ1-1; a weak D match, TRBD1 (6 bases). Germline V gene lookup returns CDR1 GTSNPN and CDR2 SVGIG (reference sequence). The CDR3 length is 10 residues. Here the CDR3 DNA reads TGTGTAGGGGGGAACACTGAAGCTTTCTTT. It specifies CVGGNTEAFF.

The chain carries TRBV3-1 (or the pseudogene TRBV3-2) and TRBJ1-2, with unresolved D. V lost 4 bases and J 4 bases, leaving 22 bases between the germline ends. The CDR3 consists of 17 residues. Germline CDR1 and CDR2: LGHDT and YNNKEL (reference sequence). The CDR3 DNA is TGTGCCAGCAGCCCAGGAGTGGAAAGGACTGGGAGCTATGGCTACACCTTC. Protein: CASSPGVERTGSYGYTF.

V gene TRBV18 combines with J gene TRBJ1-1; 8 nucleotides agree with TRBD1. Germline CDR1 KGHSH, CDR2 LQKENI. The CDR3 is made up of 17 amino acids. V lost 4 bases, J lost 0 bases, and 10 bases stayed unmatched. DNA of the CDR3: TGTGCCAGCTCACTCGGCGGAGGGACAGGCTTGAACACTGAAGCTTTCTTT. Encoded protein: CASSLGGGTGLNTEAFF.